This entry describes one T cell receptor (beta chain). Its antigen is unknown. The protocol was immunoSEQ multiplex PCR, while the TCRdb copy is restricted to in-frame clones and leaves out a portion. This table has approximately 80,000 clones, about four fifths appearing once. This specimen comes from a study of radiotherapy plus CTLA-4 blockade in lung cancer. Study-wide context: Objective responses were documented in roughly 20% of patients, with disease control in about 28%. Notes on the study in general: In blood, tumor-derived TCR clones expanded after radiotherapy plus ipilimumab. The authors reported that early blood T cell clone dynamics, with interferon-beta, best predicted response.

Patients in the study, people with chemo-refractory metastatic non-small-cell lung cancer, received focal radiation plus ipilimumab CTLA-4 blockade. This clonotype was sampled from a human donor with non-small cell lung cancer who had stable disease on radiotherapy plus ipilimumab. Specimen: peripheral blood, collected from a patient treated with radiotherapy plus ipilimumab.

The DNA of the CDR3 is TGTGCCAGCAGGATGGGAGGGTTTGGGGAAAAACTGTTTTTT. The encoded protein is CASRMGGFGEKLFF. This chain links TRBV6-5 with TRBJ1-4; D ambiguous. The CDR3 consists of 14 residues. Trimming pared 6 bases from V and 8 bases from J, leaving 16 bases between. Germline lookup yields CDR1 MNHEY and CDR2 SVGAGI.